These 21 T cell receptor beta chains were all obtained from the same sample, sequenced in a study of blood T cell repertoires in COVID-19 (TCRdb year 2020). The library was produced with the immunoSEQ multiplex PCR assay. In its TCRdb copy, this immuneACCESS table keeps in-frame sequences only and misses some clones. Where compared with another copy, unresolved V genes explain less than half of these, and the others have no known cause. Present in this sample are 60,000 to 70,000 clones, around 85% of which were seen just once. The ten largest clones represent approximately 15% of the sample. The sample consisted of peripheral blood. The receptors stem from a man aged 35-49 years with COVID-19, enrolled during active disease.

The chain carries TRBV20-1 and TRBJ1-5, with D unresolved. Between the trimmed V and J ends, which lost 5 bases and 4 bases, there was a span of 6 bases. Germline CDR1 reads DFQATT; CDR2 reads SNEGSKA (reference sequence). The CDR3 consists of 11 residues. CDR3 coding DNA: TGCAGTGCTCACAGTAATCAGCCCCAGCATTTT. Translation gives CSAHSNQPQHF.

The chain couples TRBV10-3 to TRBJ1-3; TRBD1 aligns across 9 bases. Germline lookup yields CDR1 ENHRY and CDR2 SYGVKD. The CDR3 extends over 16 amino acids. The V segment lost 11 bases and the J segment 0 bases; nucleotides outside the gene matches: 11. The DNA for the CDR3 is TGTGCCTTGAGCCGGGACAGGGCTTACTCTGGAAACACCATATATTTT. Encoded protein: CALSRDRAYSGNTIYF.

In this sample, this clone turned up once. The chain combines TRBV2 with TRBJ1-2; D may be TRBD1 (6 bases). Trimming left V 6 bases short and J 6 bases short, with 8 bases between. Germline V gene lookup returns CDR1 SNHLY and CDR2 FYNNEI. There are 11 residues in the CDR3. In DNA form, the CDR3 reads TGTGCCAGCAGGTACAGGGATGGCTACACCTTC. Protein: CASRYRDGYTF.

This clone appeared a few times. The CDR3 spells CASSRGGLSPLHF. The CDR3 coding sequence is TGTGCCAGCAGCCGCGGGGGGCTTTCACCCCTCCACTTT. The rearrangement joins TRBV3-1 (or the pseudogene TRBV3-2) to TRBJ1-6; D is possibly TRBD1 (6 bases). This CDR3 region has 13 residues. Trimming cost V 4 bases and J 9 bases, with 10 bases left between them. Looked up from germline, CDR1 is LGHDT and CDR2 is YNNKEL (reference sequence).

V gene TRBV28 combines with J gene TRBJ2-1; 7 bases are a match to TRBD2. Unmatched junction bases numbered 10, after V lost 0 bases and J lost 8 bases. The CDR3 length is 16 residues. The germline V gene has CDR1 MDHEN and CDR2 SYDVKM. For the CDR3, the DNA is TGTGCCAGCAGTTTATGGGGAAGGGGAGGGTTGGATGAGCAGTTCTTC. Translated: CASSLWGRGGLDEQFF.

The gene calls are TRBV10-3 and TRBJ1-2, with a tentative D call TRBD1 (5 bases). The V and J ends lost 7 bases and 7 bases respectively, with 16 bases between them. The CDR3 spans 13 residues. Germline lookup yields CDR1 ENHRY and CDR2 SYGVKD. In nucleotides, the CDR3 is TGTGCCATCACCCCCAGGGAGGGGTCTGGCTACACCTTC. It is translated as CAITPREGSGYTF.

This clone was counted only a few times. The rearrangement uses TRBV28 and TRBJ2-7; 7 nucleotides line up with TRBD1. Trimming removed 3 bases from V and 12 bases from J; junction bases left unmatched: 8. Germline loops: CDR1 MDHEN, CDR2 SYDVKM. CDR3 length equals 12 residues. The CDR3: CASSLRGTEWYF. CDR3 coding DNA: TGTGCCAGCAGTTTGAGGGGGACAGAGTGGTACTTC.

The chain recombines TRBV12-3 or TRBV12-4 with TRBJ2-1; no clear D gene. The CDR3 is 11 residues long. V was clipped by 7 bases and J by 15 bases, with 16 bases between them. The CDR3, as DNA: TGTGCCAGCACCCTAGGTCTGCTTCGGTTCTTC. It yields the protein CASTLGLLRFF.

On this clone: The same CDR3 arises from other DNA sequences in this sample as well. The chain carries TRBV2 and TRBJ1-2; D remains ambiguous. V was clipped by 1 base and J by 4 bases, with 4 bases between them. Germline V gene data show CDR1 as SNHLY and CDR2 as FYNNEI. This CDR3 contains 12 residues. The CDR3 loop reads CASSEGGYGYTF. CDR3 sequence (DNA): TGTGCCAGCAGTGAAGGAGGCTATGGCTACACCTTC.

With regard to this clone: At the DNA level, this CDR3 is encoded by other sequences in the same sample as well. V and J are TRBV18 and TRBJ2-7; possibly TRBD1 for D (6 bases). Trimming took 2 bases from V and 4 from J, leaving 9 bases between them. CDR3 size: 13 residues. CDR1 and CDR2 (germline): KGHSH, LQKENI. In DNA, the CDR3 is TGTGCCAGCTCACCAGGGGGCGGGTACGAGCAGTACTTC. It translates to CASSPGGGYEQYF.

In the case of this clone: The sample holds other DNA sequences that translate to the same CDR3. The chain's CDR3 is CASSLGGQRNQPQHF. The CDR3 nucleotides read TGCGCCAGCAGCTTGGGGGGGCAGCGCAATCAGCCCCAGCATTTT. This sequence joins TRBV5-1 and TRBJ1-5, with TRBD1 as a possible D gene (6 bases). Trimming pared 0 bases from V and 2 bases from J, leaving 9 bases between. CDR3 length: 15 residues. Germline V gives CDR1 SGHRS, CDR2 YFSETQ. Supplemented by reference TRBV5-1 and TRBJ1-5, the full variable domain reads KAGVTQTPRYLIKTRGQQVTLSCSPISGHRSVSWYQQTPGQGLQFLFEYFSETQRNKGNFPGRFSGRQFSNSRSEMNVSTLELGDSALYLCASSLGGQRNQPQHFGDGTRLSIL.

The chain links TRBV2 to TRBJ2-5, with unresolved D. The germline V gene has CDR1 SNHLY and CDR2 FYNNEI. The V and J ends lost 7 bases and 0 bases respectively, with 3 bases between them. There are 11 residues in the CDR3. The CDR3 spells CASNYQETQYF. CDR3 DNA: TGTGCCAGCAACTACCAAGAGACCCAGTACTTC.

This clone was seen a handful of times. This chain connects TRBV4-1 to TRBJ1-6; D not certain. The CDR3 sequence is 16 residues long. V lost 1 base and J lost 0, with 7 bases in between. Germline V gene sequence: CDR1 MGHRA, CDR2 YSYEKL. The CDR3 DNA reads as TGCGCCAGCAGCCAAGGAGATGCCTCCTATAATTCACCCCTCCACTTT. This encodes CASSQGDASYNSPLHF.

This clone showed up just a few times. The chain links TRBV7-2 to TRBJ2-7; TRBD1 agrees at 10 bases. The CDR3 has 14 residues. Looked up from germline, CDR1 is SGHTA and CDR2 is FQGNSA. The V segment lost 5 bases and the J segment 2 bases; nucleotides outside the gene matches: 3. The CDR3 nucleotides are TGTGCCAGCAGCCACGACAGGGGGCCCTACGAGCAGTACTTC. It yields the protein CASSHDRGPYEQYF.

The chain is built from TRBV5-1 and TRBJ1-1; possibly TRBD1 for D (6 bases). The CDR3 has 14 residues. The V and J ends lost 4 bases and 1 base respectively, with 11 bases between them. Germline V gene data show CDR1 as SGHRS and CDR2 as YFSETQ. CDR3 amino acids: CASSLGQTNTEAFF. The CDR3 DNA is TGCGCCAGCAGCCTAGGACAGACGAACACTGAAGCTTTCTTT.

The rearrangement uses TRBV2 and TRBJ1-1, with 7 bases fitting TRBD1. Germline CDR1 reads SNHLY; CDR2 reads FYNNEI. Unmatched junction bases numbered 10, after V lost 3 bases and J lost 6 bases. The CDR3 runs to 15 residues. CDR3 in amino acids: CASSDSNRGIAEAFF. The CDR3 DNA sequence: TGTGCCAGCAGTGACAGTAACAGGGGAATCGCTGAAGCTTTCTTT.

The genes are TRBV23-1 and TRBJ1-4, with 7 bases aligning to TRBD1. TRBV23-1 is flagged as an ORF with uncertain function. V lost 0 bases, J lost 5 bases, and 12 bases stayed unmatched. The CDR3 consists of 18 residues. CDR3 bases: TGCGCCAGCAGTCAATCGAGGGCCGAAGACAGGGTCAATGAAAAACTGTTTTTT. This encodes CASSQSRAEDRVNEKLFF.

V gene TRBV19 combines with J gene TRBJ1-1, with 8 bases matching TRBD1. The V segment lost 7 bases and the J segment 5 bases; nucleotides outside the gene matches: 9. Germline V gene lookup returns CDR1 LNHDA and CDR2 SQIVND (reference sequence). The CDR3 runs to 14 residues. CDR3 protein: CASIGGQGETEAFF. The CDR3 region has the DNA TGTGCCAGTATAGGAGGACAGGGTGAGACTGAAGCTTTCTTT.

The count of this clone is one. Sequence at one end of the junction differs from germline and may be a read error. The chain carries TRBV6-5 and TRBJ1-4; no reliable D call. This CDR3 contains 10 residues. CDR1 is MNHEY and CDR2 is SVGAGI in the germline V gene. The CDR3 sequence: CAGNNEKLFF. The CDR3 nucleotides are TGTGCCGGAAACAATGAAAAACTATTTTTT.

CDR3 amino acids: CASSLGQGLPGNTIYF. CDR3 coding DNA: TGTGCCAGCAGCCTGGGACAGGGACTCCCTGGAAACACCATATATTTT. The rearrangement joins TRBV5-4 to TRBJ1-3; 9 nucleotides line up with TRBD1. CDR3 length equals 16 residues. Looked up from germline, CDR1 is SGHNT and CDR2 is YYREEE (reference sequence). J was trimmed by 2 bases and V by 4 bases; bases with no gene match: 7.

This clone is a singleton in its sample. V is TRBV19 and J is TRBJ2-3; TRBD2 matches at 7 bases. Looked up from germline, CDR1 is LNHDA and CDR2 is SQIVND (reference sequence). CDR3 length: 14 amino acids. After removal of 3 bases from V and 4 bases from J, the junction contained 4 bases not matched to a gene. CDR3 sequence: CASSMFAGADTQYF. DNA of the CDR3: TGTGCCAGTAGTATGTTTGCGGGGGCAGATACGCAGTATTTT.